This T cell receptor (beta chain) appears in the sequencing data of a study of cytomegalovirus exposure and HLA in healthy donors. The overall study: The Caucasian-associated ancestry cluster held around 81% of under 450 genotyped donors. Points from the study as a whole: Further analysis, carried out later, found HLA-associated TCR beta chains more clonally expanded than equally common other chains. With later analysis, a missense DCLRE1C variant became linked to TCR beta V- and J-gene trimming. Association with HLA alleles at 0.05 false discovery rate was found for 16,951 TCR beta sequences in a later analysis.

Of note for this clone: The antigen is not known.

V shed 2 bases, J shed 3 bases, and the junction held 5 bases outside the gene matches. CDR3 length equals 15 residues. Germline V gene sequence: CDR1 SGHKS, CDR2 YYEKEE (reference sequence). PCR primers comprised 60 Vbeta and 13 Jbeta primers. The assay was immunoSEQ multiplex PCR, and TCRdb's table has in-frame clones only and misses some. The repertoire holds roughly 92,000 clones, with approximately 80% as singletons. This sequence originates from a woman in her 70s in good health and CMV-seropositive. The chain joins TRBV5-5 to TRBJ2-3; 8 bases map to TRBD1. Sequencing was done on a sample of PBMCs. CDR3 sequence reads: CASSFWTGRTDTQYF. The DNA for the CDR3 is TGTGCCAGCAGCTTCTGGACAGGGAGGACAGATACGCAGTATTTT.